The clone carrying this T cell receptor beta chain was found a few times. The data belong to a study of beta chain features in type 1 diabetes. The CDR3 contains 13 residues. V was shortened by 1 base and J by 5 bases, with 8 bases between the two germline ends. CDR1 and CDR2 from the germline V gene are MGHRA and YSYEKL. TCRB transcripts that were expressed got sequenced, as all of the isolated RNA had been reverse transcribed. Data came from immunoSEQ multiplex PCR; TCRdb stores just in-frame clones and leaves some out. The sample has roughly 610,000 clones; around 15% are singletons. The sample taken for sequencing was naive CD4+ T cells from blood. This chain connects TRBV4-1 to TRBJ1-2, with D uncertain. This TCR derives from a young man in good health. The CDR3 loop is CASSQGWEYGYTF. The CDR3 DNA sequence: TGCGCCAGCAGCCAAGGTTGGGAATATGGCTACACCTTC.